The 4 T cell receptor beta chains listed next were all sequenced from one sample in a study of long-term antiretroviral therapy in people with HIV. Researchers report immunoSEQ v3.0 was run at survey level. Profiled with immunoSEQ multiplex PCR; TCRdb holds only in-frame clones, not every one. The sample holds about 22,000 clones, around 85% seen once. The material sequenced was unsorted PBMCs, taken 1.6 years after starting antiretroviral therapy. These receptors were obtained from a man aged 35 to 55 with HIV.

This clone was counted once. The chain has TRBV7-9 and TRBJ2-1, with 9 bases fitting TRBD1. CDR3 length: 17 residues. Germline assignment: CDR1 SEHNR and CDR2 FQNEAQ (reference sequence). The V segment lost 5 bases and the J segment 1 base; nucleotides outside the gene matches: 9. The CDR3 DNA follows: TGTGCCAGCAGCACGCCCGGGACAGGGCCTTCCTACAATGAGCAGTTCTTC. Its protein is CASSTPGTGPSYNEQFF.

The chain employs TRBV11-2 and TRBJ1-5; tentative D call: TRBD1 (5 bases). The germline gives CDR1 SGHAT, CDR2 FQNNGV. The CDR3 covers 16 residues. V shed 0 bases and J shed 3 bases, with 12 bases lying between them. The CDR3 here is CASSLDGTLVNQPQHF. The DNA of the CDR3 is TGTGCCAGCAGCTTAGACGGGACGTTGGTCAATCAGCCCCAGCATTTT.

On this clone itself: The sample holds other DNA sequences that translate to the same CDR3. The V call is TRBV5-6, the J call TRBJ1-4, with D unclear. Germline V gene sequence: CDR1 SGHDT, CDR2 YYEEEE. This CDR3 is 14 amino acids long. With 1 base removed from V and 0 bases from J, the gap between germline ends came to 4 bases. In DNA, the CDR3 is TGTGCCAGCAGCTTGATTGCAACTAATGAAAAACTGTTTTTT. This codes for CASSLIATNEKLFF.

V is TRBV6-5 and J is TRBJ1-5; the match to TRBD1 covers 8 bases. Per germline, CDR1 MNHEY and CDR2 SVGAGI. The J segment lost 4 bases and the V segment lost 8 bases, leaving 4 bases of the junction unmatched. The CDR3 contains 13 residues. As DNA, the CDR3 is TGTGCCAGCGCCCGACAGGGGAATCAGCCCCAGCATTTT. As protein: CASARQGNQPQHF.